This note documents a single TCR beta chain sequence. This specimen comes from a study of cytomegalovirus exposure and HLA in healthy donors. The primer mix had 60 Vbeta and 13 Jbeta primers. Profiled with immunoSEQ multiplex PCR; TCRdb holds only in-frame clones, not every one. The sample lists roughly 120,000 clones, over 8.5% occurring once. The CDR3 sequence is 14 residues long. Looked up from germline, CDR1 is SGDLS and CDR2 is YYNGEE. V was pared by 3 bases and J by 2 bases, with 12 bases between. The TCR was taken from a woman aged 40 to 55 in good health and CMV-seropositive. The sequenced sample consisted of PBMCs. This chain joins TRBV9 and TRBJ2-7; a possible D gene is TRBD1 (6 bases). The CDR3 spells CASSETGQPYEQYF. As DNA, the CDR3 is TGTGCCAGCAGCGAGACCGGACAGCCCTACGAGCAGTACTTC.